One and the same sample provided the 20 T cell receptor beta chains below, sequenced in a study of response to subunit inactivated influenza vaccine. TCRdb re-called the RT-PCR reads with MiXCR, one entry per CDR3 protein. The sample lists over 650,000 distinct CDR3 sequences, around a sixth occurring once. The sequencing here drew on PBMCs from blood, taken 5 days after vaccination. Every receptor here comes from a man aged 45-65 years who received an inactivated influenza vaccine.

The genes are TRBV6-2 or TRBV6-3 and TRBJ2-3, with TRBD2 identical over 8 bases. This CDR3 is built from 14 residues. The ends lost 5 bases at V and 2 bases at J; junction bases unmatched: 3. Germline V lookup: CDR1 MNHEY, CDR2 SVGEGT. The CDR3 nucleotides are TGTGCCAGCAGTGGCGGGGGGCACACAGATACGCAGTATTTT. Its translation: CASSGGGHTDTQYF.

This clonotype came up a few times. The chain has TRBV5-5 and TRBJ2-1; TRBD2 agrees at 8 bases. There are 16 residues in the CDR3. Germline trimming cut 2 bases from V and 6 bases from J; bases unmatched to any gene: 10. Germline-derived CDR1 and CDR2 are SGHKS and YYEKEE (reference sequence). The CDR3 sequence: CASSLTGTRNGNEQFF. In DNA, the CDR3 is TGTGCCAGCAGCTTAACCGGGACTAGAAATGGCAATGAGCAGTTCTTC.

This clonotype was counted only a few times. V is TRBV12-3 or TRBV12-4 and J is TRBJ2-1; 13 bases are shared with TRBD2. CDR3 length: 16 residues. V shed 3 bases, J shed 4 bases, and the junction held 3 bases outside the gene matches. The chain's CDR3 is CASSFWGLAGYNEQFF. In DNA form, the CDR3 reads TGTGCCAGCAGTTTTTGGGGACTAGCGGGATACAATGAGCAGTTCTTC.

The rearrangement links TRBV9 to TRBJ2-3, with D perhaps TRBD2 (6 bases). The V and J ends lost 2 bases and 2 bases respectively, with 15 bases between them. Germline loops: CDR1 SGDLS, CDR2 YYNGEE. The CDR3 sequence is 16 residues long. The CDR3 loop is CASSVGLATTTDTQYF. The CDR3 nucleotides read TGTGCCAGCAGCGTGGGGCTAGCGACAACCACAGATACGCAGTATTTT.

The CDR3 bases are TGCGCCAGCAGCACGGGACAGCCCACAGATACGCAGTATTTT. It translates to CASSTGQPTDTQYF. The rearrangement uses TRBV5-1 and TRBJ2-3; 7 bases map to TRBD1. V lost 4 bases and J lost 2; bases outside the gene matches: 4. This CDR3 is built from 14 residues. CDR1 and CDR2 (germline): SGHRS, YFSETQ.

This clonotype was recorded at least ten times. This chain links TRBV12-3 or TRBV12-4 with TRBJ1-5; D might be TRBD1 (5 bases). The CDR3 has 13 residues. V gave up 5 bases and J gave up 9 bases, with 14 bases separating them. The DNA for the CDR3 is TGTGCCAGCAGTGCAGGGACGGTGGGGCCCCAGCATTTT. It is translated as CASSAGTVGPQHF.

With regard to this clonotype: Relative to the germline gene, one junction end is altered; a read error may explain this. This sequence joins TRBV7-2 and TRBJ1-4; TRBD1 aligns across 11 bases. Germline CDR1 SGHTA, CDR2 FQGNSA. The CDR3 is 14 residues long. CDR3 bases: TGTGCCAGCAGCCGGGACAGGGGGTATGAAAAACTGTTTTTC. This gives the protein CASSRDRGYEKLFF.

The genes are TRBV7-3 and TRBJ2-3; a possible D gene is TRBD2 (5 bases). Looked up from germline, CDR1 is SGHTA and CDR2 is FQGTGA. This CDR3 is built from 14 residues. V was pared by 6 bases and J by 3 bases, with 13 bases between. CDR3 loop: CASRAGSGTDTQYF. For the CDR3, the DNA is TGTGCCAGCAGAGCCGGGTCGGGAACAGATACGCAGTATTTT. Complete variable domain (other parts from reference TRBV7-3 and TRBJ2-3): GAGVSQTPSNKVTEKGKYVELRCDPISGHTALYWYRQSLGQGPEFLIYFQGTGAADDSGLPNDRFFAVRPEGSVSTLKIQRTERGDSAVYLCASRAGSGTDTQYFGPGTRLTVL.

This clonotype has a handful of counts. The CDR3 is CSVEDLGGGDSYEQYF. CDR3 sequence (DNA): TGCAGCGTTGAAGATCTCGGGGGGGGGGACTCCTACGAGCAGTACTTC. V and J are TRBV29-1 and TRBJ2-7; 8 bases agree with TRBD2. The junction had 7 bases not matched to a gene; V was cut back by 0 bases and J by 0 bases. Germline values: CDR1 SQVTM, CDR2 ANQGSEA. This CDR3 is 16 amino acids long.

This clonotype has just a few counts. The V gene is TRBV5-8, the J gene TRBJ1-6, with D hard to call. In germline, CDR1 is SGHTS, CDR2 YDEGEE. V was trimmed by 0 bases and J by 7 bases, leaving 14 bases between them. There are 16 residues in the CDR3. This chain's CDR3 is CASSLDLASRNSPLHF. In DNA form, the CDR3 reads TGTGCCAGCAGCTTGGATTTGGCCTCGCGGAATTCACCCCTCCACTTT. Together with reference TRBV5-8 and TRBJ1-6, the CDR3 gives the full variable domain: EAGVTQSPTHLIKTRGQQATLRCSPISGHTSVYWYQQALGLGLQFLLWYDEGEERNRGNFPPRFSGRQFPNYSSELNVNALELEDSALYLCASSLDLASRNSPLHFGNGTRLTVT.

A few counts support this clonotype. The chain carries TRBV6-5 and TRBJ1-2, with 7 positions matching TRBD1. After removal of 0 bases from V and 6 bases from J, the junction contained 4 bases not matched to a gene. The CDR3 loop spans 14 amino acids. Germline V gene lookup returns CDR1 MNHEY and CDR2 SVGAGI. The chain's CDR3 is CASSYSTGLDGYTF. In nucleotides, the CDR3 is TGTGCCAGCAGTTACTCGACAGGGTTGGATGGCTACACCTTC.

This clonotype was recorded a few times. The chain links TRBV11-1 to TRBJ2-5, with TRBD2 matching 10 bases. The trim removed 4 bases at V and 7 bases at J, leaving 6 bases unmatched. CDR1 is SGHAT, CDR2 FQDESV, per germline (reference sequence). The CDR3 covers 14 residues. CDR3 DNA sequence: TGTGCCAGCAGCTCTAGCGGGGGCGCCGGGACCCAGTACTTC. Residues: CASSSSGGAGTQYF. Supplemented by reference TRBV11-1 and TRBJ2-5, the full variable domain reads EAEVAQSPRYKITEKSQAVAFWCDPISGHATLYWYRQILGQGPELLVQFQDESVVDDSQLPKDRFSAERLKGVDSTLKIQPAELGDSAMYLCASSSSGGAGTQYFGPGTRLLVL.

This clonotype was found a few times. CDR3 in amino acids: CSRSILAKNIQYF. CDR3 nucleotides: TGCAGTCGGTCCATACTAGCCAAAAACATTCAGTACTTC. The genes are TRBV20-1 and TRBJ2-4; D is undetermined. This CDR3 contains 13 residues. V gave up 8 bases and J gave up 0 bases, with 11 bases separating them. Per the germline V gene, CDR1 is DFQATT and CDR2 is SNEGSKA (reference sequence).

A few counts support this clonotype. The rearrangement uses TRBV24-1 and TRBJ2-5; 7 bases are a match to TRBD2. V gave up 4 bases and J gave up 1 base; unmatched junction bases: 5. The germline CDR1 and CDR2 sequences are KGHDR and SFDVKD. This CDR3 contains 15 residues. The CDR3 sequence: CATSDSGTTQETQYF. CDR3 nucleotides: TGTGCCACCAGTGACTCCGGGACTACCCAAGAGACCCAGTACTTC.

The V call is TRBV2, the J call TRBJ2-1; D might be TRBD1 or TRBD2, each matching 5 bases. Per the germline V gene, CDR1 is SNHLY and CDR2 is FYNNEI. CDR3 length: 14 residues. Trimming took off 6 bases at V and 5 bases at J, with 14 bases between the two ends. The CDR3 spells CASSTRGVNNEQFF. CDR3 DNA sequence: TGTGCCAGCAGCACAAGAGGGGTCAACAATGAGCAGTTCTTC.

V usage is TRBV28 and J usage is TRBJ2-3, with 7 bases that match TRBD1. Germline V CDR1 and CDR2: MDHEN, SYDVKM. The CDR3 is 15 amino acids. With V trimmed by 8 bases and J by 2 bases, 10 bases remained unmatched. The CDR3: CASPPRGTVTDTQYF. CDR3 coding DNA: TGTGCCAGCCCACCGAGGGGGACAGTCACAGATACGCAGTATTTT. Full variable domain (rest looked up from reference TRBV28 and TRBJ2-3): DVKVTQSSRYLVKRTGEKVFLECVQDMDHENMFWYRQDPGLGLRLIYFSYDVKMKEKGDIPEGYSVSREKKERFSLILESASTNQTSMYLCASPPRGTVTDTQYFGPGTRLTVL.

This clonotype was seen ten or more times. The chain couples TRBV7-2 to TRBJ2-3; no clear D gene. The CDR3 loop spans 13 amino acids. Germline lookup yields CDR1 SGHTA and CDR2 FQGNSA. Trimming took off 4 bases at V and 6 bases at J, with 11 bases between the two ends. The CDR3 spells CASSSTFPDTQYF. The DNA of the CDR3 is TGTGCCAGCAGCTCGACCTTCCCGGATACGCAGTATTTT.

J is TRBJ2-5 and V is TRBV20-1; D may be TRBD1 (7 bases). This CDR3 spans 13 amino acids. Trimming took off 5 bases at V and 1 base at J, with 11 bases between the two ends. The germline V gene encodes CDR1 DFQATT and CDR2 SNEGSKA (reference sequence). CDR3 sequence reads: CSAGGTAQETQYF. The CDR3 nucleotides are TGCAGTGCTGGAGGGACAGCCCAAGAGACCCAGTACTTC.

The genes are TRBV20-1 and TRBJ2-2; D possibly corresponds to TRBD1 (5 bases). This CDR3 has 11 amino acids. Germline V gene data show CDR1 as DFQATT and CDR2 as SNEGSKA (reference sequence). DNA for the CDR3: TGCGCTAACCCAGGGCCCGGGGAGCTGTTTTTT. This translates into CANPGPGELFF.

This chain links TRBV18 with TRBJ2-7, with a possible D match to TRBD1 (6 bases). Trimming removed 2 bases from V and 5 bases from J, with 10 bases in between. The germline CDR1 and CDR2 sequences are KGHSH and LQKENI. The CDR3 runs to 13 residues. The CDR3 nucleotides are TGTGCCAGCTCACCAATACAGGGCCACGAGCAGTACTTC. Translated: CASSPIQGHEQYF. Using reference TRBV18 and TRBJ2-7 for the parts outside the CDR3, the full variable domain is NAGVMQNPRHLVRRRGQEARLRCSPMKGHSHVYWYRQLPEEGLKFMVYLQKENIIDESGMPKERFSAEFPKEGPSILRIQQVVRGDSAAYFCASSPIQGHEQYFGPGTRLTVT.